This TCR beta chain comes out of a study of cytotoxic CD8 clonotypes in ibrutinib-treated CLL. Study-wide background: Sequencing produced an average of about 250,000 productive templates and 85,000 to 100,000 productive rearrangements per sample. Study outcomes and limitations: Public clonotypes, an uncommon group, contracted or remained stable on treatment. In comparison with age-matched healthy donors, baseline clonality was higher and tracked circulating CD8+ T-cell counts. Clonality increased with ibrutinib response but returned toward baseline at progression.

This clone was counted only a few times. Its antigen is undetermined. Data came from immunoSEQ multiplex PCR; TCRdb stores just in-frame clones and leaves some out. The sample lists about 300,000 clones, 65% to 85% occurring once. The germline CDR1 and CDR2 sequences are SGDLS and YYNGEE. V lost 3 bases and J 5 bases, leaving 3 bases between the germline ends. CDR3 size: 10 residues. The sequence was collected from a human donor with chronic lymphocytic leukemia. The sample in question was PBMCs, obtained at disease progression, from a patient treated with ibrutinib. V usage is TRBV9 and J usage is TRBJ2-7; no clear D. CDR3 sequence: CASSGDEQYF. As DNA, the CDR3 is TGTGCCAGCAGCGGGGACGAGCAGTACTTC.